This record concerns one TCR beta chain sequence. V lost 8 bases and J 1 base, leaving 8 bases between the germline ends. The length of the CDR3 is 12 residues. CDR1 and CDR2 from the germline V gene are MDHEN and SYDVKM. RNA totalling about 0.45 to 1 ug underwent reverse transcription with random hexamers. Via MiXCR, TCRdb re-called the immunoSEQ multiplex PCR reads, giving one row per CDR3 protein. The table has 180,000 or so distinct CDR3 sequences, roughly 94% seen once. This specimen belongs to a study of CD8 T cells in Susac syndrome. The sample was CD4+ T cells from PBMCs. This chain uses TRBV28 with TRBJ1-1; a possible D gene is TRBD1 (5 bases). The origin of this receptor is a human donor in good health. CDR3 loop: CASGTENTEAFF. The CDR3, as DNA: TGTGCCAGCGGGACGGAGAACACTGAAGCTTTCTTT.